This passage covers 21 T cell receptor beta chains from one sample sequenced in a study of identical twins. Using its own MiXCR run on the 5' RACE reads, TCRdb lists one record per CDR3 protein. The table has hundreds of thousands of distinct CDR3 sequences, approximately 8.3% seen once. These data were also filed under a second study, of yellow fever vaccine responses in identical twins.

The sequenced material came from memory (CD45RO+) T cells sorted from blood. These TCRs come from a woman aged 18-29 years in good health.

Ten or more counts support this clonotype. V usage is TRBV20-1 and J usage is TRBJ2-2, with 10 bases fitting TRBD2. Germline V gene lookup returns CDR1 DFQATT and CDR2 SNEGSKA (reference sequence). After removal of 3 bases from V and 5 bases from J, the junction contained 6 bases not matched to a gene. CDR3 length: 15 amino acids. The CDR3 DNA reads as TGCAGTGCTAGGGCTAGCGGGAGAGGGACCGGGGAGCTGTTTTTT. Protein product: CSARASGRGTGELFF.

This clonotype was picked up many times. The chain uses TRBV6-5 and TRBJ2-3; D is uncertain. The CDR3 covers 14 residues. V lost 0 bases and J lost 4, with 8 bases in between. CDR1 is MNHEY and CDR2 is SVGAGI in the germline V gene. The CDR3 region has the DNA TGTGCCAGCAGTTACTCGGTAACAGCAGATACGCAGTATTTT. Translation gives CASSYSVTADTQYF.

This rearrangement joins TRBV20-1 to TRBJ2-1; TRBD1 might be the D (5 bases). The V gene lost 3 bases and the J gene lost 3 bases, with 18 bases spanning the gap. This CDR3 spans 16 amino acids. CDR1 and CDR2 (germline): DFQATT, SNEGSKA (reference sequence). This CDR3 is CSASAPSRTSYNEQFF. As DNA, the CDR3 is TGCAGTGCTAGTGCCCCGTCGAGGACAAGCTACAATGAGCAGTTCTTC.

This clonotype was counted a few times. The CDR3 DNA is TGTGCCAGCAAAAGGGGACAGGGTACCTACGAGCAGTACTTC. It encodes CASKRGQGTYEQYF. V gene TRBV5-8 combines with J gene TRBJ2-7; 9 bases agree with TRBD1. The ends lost 6 bases at V and 2 bases at J; junction bases unmatched: 6. Germline CDR1 and CDR2: SGHTS and YDEGEE. The length of the CDR3 is 14 residues.

A remark on this clonotype: The junction departs from the called germline gene at one end, perhaps through a read error. The chain uses TRBV7-3 and TRBJ2-7; TRBD2 aligns across 10 bases. CDR3 size: 18 residues. The germline V gene has CDR1 SGHTA and CDR2 FQGTGA. The CDR3 nucleotides read TGTGCCTGCAGTCCCGAAACTCGACTAGCGGGTAGTGTATACGAGCAGTACTTC. It encodes CACSPETRLAGSVYEQYF.

The chain carries TRBV11-2 and TRBJ2-5; 9 nucleotides match TRBD1. Germline lookup yields CDR1 SGHAT and CDR2 FQNNGV. J gave up 7 bases and V 4 bases, and 10 bases lay outside the gene matches. There are 15 residues in the CDR3. In DNA form, the CDR3 reads TGTGCCAGCAGCTCCCGGGACAGGGTAATAGGGACCCAGTACTTC. As protein: CASSSRDRVIGTQYF.

The chain uses TRBV10-3 and TRBJ1-5; D might be TRBD1 (6 bases). The V and J ends lost 10 bases and 0 bases respectively, with 16 bases between them. Per the germline V gene, CDR1 is ENHRY and CDR2 is SYGVKD. CDR3 size: 15 residues. CDR3 residues: CATQVGADSNQPQHF. The CDR3, as DNA: TGTGCCACCCAGGTGGGGGCGGATAGCAATCAGCCCCAGCATTTT.

This clonotype has only a few counts. CDR3 bases: TGTGCCAGCAGCTCCGCCCTTGACAGAAACAATGAGCAGTTCTTC. It is translated as CASSSALDRNNEQFF. This chain connects TRBV6-1 to TRBJ2-1; TRBD1 might be the D (5 bases). V was trimmed by 6 bases and J by 5 bases, leaving 17 bases between them. There are 15 residues in the CDR3. Germline V lookup: CDR1 MNHNS, CDR2 SASEGT.

The V gene is TRBV5-1, the J gene TRBJ1-1, with D maybe TRBD1 (6 bases). This CDR3 spans 16 amino acids. Deletions cut 5 bases from V and 4 bases from J, with 21 bases between. Germline V gene lookup returns CDR1 SGHRS and CDR2 YFSETQ. In DNA, the CDR3 is TGCGCCAGCAGGGCTGCGGGGACCAAAGGGGGCACTGAAGCTTTCTTT. Protein product: CASRAAGTKGGTEAFF.

This clonotype was seen only a few times. This chain joins TRBV7-3 and TRBJ1-6; a possible D gene is TRBD1 (5 bases). Germline V gene data show CDR1 as SGHTA and CDR2 as FQGTGA. V was shortened by 0 bases and J by 10 bases, with 13 bases between the two germline ends. The CDR3 extends over 15 amino acids. CDR3 amino acids: CASSLTRGLGSPLHF. Here the CDR3 DNA reads TGTGCCAGCAGCTTAACCCGGGGGTTGGGGTCACCCCTCCACTTT.

This clonotype was found many times. V is TRBV18 and J is TRBJ2-7, with D maybe TRBD1 (6 bases). Germline CDR1 reads KGHSH; CDR2 reads LQKENI. This CDR3 region has 15 residues. V lost 0 bases and J lost 2, with 11 bases in between. This CDR3 reads CASSPPDRPTYEQYF. The DNA of the CDR3 is TGTGCCAGCTCACCACCGGACAGACCCACCTACGAGCAGTACTTC.

V gene TRBV3-1 combines with J gene TRBJ2-2; 7 bases fit TRBD2. J gave up 1 base and V 4 bases, and 15 bases lay outside the gene matches. CDR1 is LGHDT, CDR2 YNNKEL, per germline (reference sequence). The CDR3 consists of 19 residues. The CDR3 loop is CASSPRIREAGMNTGELFF. The CDR3 DNA is TGTGCCAGCAGCCCTCGTATCCGGGAGGCAGGGATGAACACCGGGGAGCTGTTTTTT.

The chain uses TRBV28 and TRBJ2-6, with D maybe TRBD1 (6 bases). V was trimmed by 5 bases and J by 1 base, leaving 12 bases between them. Germline CDR1 and CDR2: MDHEN and SYDVKM. There are 16 residues in the CDR3. CDR3 in amino acids: CASSGTGKSGANVLTF. In DNA, the CDR3 is TGTGCCAGCAGTGGAACAGGGAAATCTGGGGCCAACGTCCTGACTTTC.

The CDR3 region is CASSSLPSGVYTDTQYF. The CDR3 nucleotides read TGTGCCAGCAGTTCACTTCCTAGCGGGGTTTACACAGATACGCAGTATTTT. The chain joins TRBV12-3 or TRBV12-4 to TRBJ2-3; 9 nucleotides agree with TRBD2. This CDR3 contains 17 residues. After removal of 4 bases from V and 2 bases from J, the junction contained 10 bases not matched to a gene.

The gene calls are TRBV20-1 and TRBJ2-5; 8 bases map to TRBD1. Germline-derived CDR1 and CDR2 are DFQATT and SNEGSKA (reference sequence). V trimming: 4 bases; J trimming: 5 bases; junction bases outside the gene matches: 3. The CDR3 spans 12 residues. The CDR3 coding sequence is TGCAGTGCTATGGACAGGGAGGAGACCCAGTACTTC. It codes for CSAMDREETQYF.

This clonotype was recorded many times. The chain is built from TRBV4-1 and TRBJ2-7; D tentatively reads TRBD1 or TRBD2 (5 bases each). V shed 5 bases and J shed 6 bases, with 20 bases lying between them. The CDR3 covers 15 residues. The germline CDR1 and CDR2 sequences are MGHRA and YSYEKL. This CDR3 is CASSESRDQYSEQYF. Written as DNA, the CDR3 is TGCGCCAGCAGCGAATCCCGGGACCAGTACTCCGAGCAGTACTTC.

The CDR3 loop is CASSQFAAYQETQYF. The DNA of the CDR3 is TGTGCCAGCAGCCAATTCGCGGCATACCAAGAGACCCAGTACTTC. The gene calls are TRBV3-1 and TRBJ2-5; D is uncertain. The length of the CDR3 is 15 residues. Germline V CDR1 and CDR2: LGHDT, YNNKEL (reference sequence). Trimming removed 2 bases at V and 0 bases at J, with 10 bases between.

With regard to this clonotype: This could be a read error, since a much larger clone is one nucleotide away. The chain employs TRBV12-3 or TRBV12-4 and TRBJ2-3; no definite D call. The CDR3 covers 13 residues. V was shortened by 2 bases and J by 5 bases, with 8 bases between the two germline ends. The CDR3 loop is CASSLHSLDTQYF. The CDR3 DNA reads as TGTGCCAGCAGTTTACACAGTTTAGATACGCAGTATTTT.

The gene calls are TRBV30 and TRBJ2-5; D perhaps matches TRBD2 (6 bases). Germline assignment: CDR1 GTSNPN and CDR2 SVGIG (reference sequence). The CDR3 runs 12 residues. V was trimmed by 6 bases and J by 7 bases, leaving 15 bases between them. CDR3 DNA sequence: TGTGCCTGCCTCGGGGGTTTAGCGACCCAGTACTTC. This encodes CACLGGLATQYF.

The chain carries TRBV7-9 and TRBJ2-3, with 7 bases matching TRBD2. The CDR3 contains 15 residues. CDR1 is SEHNR, CDR2 FQNEAQ, per germline (reference sequence). V was pared by 2 bases and J by 4 bases, with 6 bases of the junction left unmatched. The CDR3 reads CASSLSSGAPDTQYF. The CDR3 nucleotides are TGTGCCAGCAGCTTATCCAGCGGGGCCCCAGATACGCAGTATTTT.

This clonotype was seen many times. The rearrangement joins TRBV11-2 to TRBJ2-7; D is possibly TRBD1 (5 bases). V was shortened by 1 base and J by 3 bases, with 10 bases between the two germline ends. CDR1 is SGHAT and CDR2 is FQNNGV in the germline V gene. The CDR3 contains 14 residues. CDR3 coding DNA: TGTGCCAGCAGCTTAGCGTTTAGGGGCTACGAGCAGTACTTC. This gives the protein CASSLAFRGYEQYF.